The rows below give T cell receptor beta chains drawn from one sample of a study of response to subunit inactivated influenza vaccine. TCRdb re-derived calls from the RT-PCR reads in MiXCR, one entry per CDR3 protein. Of 560,000 or so distinct CDR3 sequences listed, roughly 8.2% are singletons. This specimen consisted of PBMCs from blood, obtained 23 to 25 months after vaccination. These receptors originate from a man aged 45 to 70 who received an inactivated influenza vaccine. Both conserved end residues are part of each CDR3. A D gene is named only where the DNA matches it firmly. Only some rows state a clone size, as once, few, many or a class for expanded clones.

V	size	D	J	DNA	CDR3
TRBV6-6	few	NA	TRBJ1-6	TGTGCCAGCAGTTCCGAGGGAAGTTCACCCCTCCACTTT	CASSSEGSSPLHF
TRBV3-1	many	NA	TRBJ2-1	TGTGCCAGCAGCCGAAACAATGAGCAGTTCTTC	CASSRNNEQFF
TRBV2	NA	NA	TRBJ1-1	TGTGCCAGCAGTGATTATAAGGCTACTGAAGCTTTCTTT	CASSDYKATEAFF
TRBV24-1	NA	NA	TRBJ2-1	TGTGCCACCAGTGGATCTTATCTCTCCTACAATGAGCAGTTCTTC	CATSGSYLSYNEQFF
TRBV11-2	NA	TRBD1	TRBJ2-7	TGTGCCAGCAGCTTAGTTTATGGACAGGGTCCCCCCGAGCAGTACTTC	CASSLVYGQGPPEQYF
TRBV2	many	NA	TRBJ2-7	TGTGCCAGCAGTGAAGCGCCCTACGGTTTCTACTTC	CASSEAPYGFYF
TRBV12-3/TRBV12-4	few	NA	TRBJ2-7	TGTGCCAGCAGTTTAGCTCTGGGGTGGGAGCAGTACTTC	CASSLALGWEQYF
TRBV12-3/TRBV12-4	many	TRBD1	TRBJ2-5	TGTGCCAGCAGACGACAGGGGGCAGCGGAGACCCAGTACTTC	CASRRQGAAETQYF
TRBV7-9	NA	NA	TRBJ1-4	TGTGCCAGCAGCCAGCTCGCAACTAATGAAAAACTGTTTTTT	CASSQLATNEKLFF
TRBV4-1	NA	NA	TRBJ1-2	TGCGCCAGCAGCCAAGCAACAAGGGTTGGCTACACCTTC	CASSQATRVGYTF
TRBV20-1	NA	NA	TRBJ1-1	TGCAGTGCTAGAGATTTTCAGGGCCTCAACACTGAAGCTTTCTTT	CSARDFQGLNTEAFF
TRBV28	few	TRBD2	TRBJ2-5	TGTGCCAGCAGTTTTCTTGGAGCGGGAGGTTGGGAGACCCAGTACTTC	CASSFLGAGGWETQYF
TRBV7-2	NA	NA	TRBJ2-7	TGTGCCAGCAGCCCGGGACCCGGTCGTGATGGCGAGCAGTACTTC	CASSPGPGRDGEQYF
TRBV29-1	few	TRBD1	TRBJ2-5	TGCAGCGTTGGTGGCACAGGGGGTAGGACCCAGTACTTC	CSVGGTGGRTQYF
TRBV4-1	few	NA	TRBJ2-1	TGCGCCAGCAGCCATGGACAAGGGGAAGACAATGAGCAGTTCTTC	CASSHGQGEDNEQFF
TRBV3-1	many	TRBD1	TRBJ2-1	TGTGCCAGCAGCGCCGGGACAGCCACCTACAATGAGCAGTTCTTC	CASSAGTATYNEQFF
TRBV6-2/TRBV6-3	few	TRBD1	TRBJ2-1	TGTGCCAGCACTCCCCGGGACAGGCCTTACAATGAGCAGTTCTTC	CASTPRDRPYNEQFF
TRBV29-1	few	NA	TRBJ1-2	TGCAGCGTCGACTCGACAGGAGACTATGGCTACACCTTC	CSVDSTGDYGYTF
TRBV4-2	few	NA	TRBJ2-2	TGTGCCAGCAGCCAAGTCCGGAAAGGGGGGGACACCGGGGAGCTGTTTTTT	CASSQVRKGGDTGELFF
TRBV4-2	many	TRBD1	TRBJ2-1	TGTGCCAGCAGCCAGCGGACAGGGGGAAGCTCCTACAATGAGCAGTTCTTC	CASSQRTGGSSYNEQFF
TRBV3-1	many	NA	TRBJ2-5	TGTGCCAGCAGCCAAGGGACAGTTGGAGAGACCCAGTACTTC	CASSQGTVGETQYF
TRBV4-1	few	TRBD1	TRBJ1-4	TGCGCCAGCAGCCGTAGCAGACCCGGGACAGACGCCGCAACTAATGAAAAACTGTTTTTT	CASSRSRPGTDAATNEKLFF
TRBV5-1	NA	TRBD2	TRBJ2-5	TGCGCCAGCAGCCGAGCCCCGGGACTAGACCAAGAGACCCAGTACTTC	CASSRAPGLDQETQYF
TRBV5-1	NA	NA	TRBJ2-1	TGCGCCAGCAGCTCAACGGCGGGGTACAATGAGCAGTTCTTC	CASSSTAGYNEQFF
TRBV6-2/TRBV6-3	few	NA	TRBJ1-1	TGTGCCAGCAGTTACCTGTCGGGCGGTACTGAAGCTTTCTTT	CASSYLSGGTEAFF
TRBV6-2/TRBV6-3	few	NA	TRBJ2-5	TGTGCCAGCAGTTATGAGCGCGATGCCCGAGAGACCCAGTACTTC	CASSYERDARETQYF
TRBV6-1	NA	NA	TRBJ1-1	TGTGCCAGCAGGGGACTGCTGAACACTGAAGCTTTCTTT	CASRGLLNTEAFF
TRBV11-2	many	TRBD2	TRBJ2-3	TGTGCCAGCAGCTTAGACCTAGCGGGAGGAAGAAGGGATACGCAGTATTTT	CASSLDLAGGRRDTQYF
TRBV28	few	NA	TRBJ1-5	TGTGCCAGCAGTAGCAGGGGAATAAGTCAGCCCCAGCATTTT	CASSSRGISQPQHF
TRBV4-2	NA	NA	TRBJ1-2	TGTGCCAGCAGCCAAGCGGTACTGGGGGCTGGTGGCTACACCTTC	CASSQAVLGAGGYTF
TRBV10-1	NA	NA	TRBJ2-7	TGCGCCAGCAGTCCAAAAGTAAGAGGGGAGCAGTACTTC	CASSPKVRGEQYF
TRBV5-1	many	TRBD2	TRBJ2-1	TGCGCCAGCAGCTCGGGGGGTTTCGATGAGCAGTTCTTC	CASSSGGFDEQFF
TRBV5-1	NA	TRBD1	TRBJ1-4	TGCGCCAGCAGTCCTGGGACAGGGAGTTCCGAAAAACTGTTTTTT	CASSPGTGSSEKLFF
TRBV20-1	NA	NA	TRBJ2-5	TGCAGTGCTGAACCGGGACTGCAAGAGACCCAGTACTTC	CSAEPGLQETQYF
TRBV5-6	NA	NA	TRBJ2-1	TGTGCCAGCAGCTTTTCCCAGGGTCCCTACAATGAGCAGTTCTTC	CASSFSQGPYNEQFF
TRBV27	NA	NA	TRBJ2-1	TGTGCCAGCAGTTTTACGGGACGCTCCTACAATGAGCAGTTCTTC	CASSFTGRSYNEQFF
TRBV20-1	many	NA	TRBJ2-3	TGCAGTGCTAGTGTAGAGGCTAGCACAGATACGCAGTATTTT	CSASVEASTDTQYF
TRBV6-1	NA	NA	TRBJ2-3	TGTGCCAGCCGGGGACCGGGCACAGATACGCAGTATTTT	CASRGPGTDTQYF
TRBV20-1	many	NA	TRBJ2-3	TGCAGTGCTAGAGATGACGGAATGAGCACAGATACGCAGTATTTT	CSARDDGMSTDTQYF
TRBV2	NA	TRBD1	TRBJ2-3	TGTGCCAGCAGCGAAGGGGGCGGTTGGGCAGGACGAGATAAGCAGTATTTT	CASSEGGGWAGRDKQYF
TRBV6-2/TRBV6-3	many	NA	TRBJ1-2	TGTGCCAGCAGCCCCAGGGAGCCGAACTATGGCTACACCTTC	CASSPREPNYGYTF
TRBV5-6	NA	TRBD1	TRBJ2-1	TGTGCCAGCAGCCAGGGACAGGGCCCCTACAATGAGCAGTTCTTC	CASSQGQGPYNEQFF
TRBV20-1	few	NA	TRBJ1-4	TGCAGTGCTGCCTCCGGGACCAACGAAAAACTGTTTTTT	CSAASGTNEKLFF
TRBV10-3	few	TRBD1	TRBJ1-2	TGTGCCATCAAAGGCGGGACAGGGAACTATGGCTACACCTTC	CAIKGGTGNYGYTF
TRBV12-3/TRBV12-4	many	TRBD1	TRBJ1-1	TGTGCCAGCAGGGGACAGGGGCCGCACAAAGCTTTCTTT	CASRGQGPHKAFF
TRBV9	NA	TRBD2	TRBJ2-1	TGTGCCAGCAGCGTAGCGACTAGCGGTTACAATGAGCAGTTCTTC	CASSVATSGYNEQFF
TRBV9	NA	TRBD2	TRBJ2-1	TGTGCCAGCAGCGTAGAGGCGGGAGTCGACAATGAGCAGTTCTTC	CASSVEAGVDNEQFF
TRBV7-2	NA	TRBD2	TRBJ2-3	TGTGCCAGCAGCTTGTCTAGCGGGAAAGGATTAAATGGGCAGTATTTT	CASSLSSGKGLNGQYF
TRBV27	NA	NA	TRBJ2-7	TGTGCCAGCAGTTTTCACGACAGCTACGAGCAGTACTTC	CASSFHDSYEQYF
TRBV27	many	NA	TRBJ2-7	TGTGCCAGCAGTTTATATAGAAACTCCTACGAGCAGTACTTC	CASSLYRNSYEQYF
TRBV9	NA	TRBD2	TRBJ2-5	TGTGCCAGCAGCGCTAGCGGGAAGTACCAAGAGACCCAGTACTTC	CASSASGKYQETQYF
TRBV29-1	many	TRBD2	TRBJ2-7	TGCAGCGTTGAAGATAGACTAGCGGGGTCCTACGAGCAGTACTTC	CSVEDRLAGSYEQYF
TRBV24-1	NA	TRBD1	TRBJ2-1	TGTGCCACCCAAGCAGAAATTTCAGGGGGCTCCTACAATGAGCAGTTCTTC	CATQAEISGGSYNEQFF
TRBV20-1	few	TRBD1	TRBJ2-5	TGCAGTGCTAGTTTGGGACAGGGGTCCGAGACCCAGTACTTC	CSASLGQGSETQYF
TRBV5-1	NA	NA	TRBJ2-1	TGCGCCAGCAGCTTGGTTCAGACTAGCTCCTACAATGAGCAGTTCTTC	CASSLVQTSSYNEQFF
TRBV11-2	many	TRBD2	TRBJ2-1	TGTGCCAGCAGCCGACGGACTAGCGGGATTGCGAATGAGCAGTTCTTC	CASSRRTSGIANEQFF
TRBV12-3/TRBV12-4	NA	NA	TRBJ1-4	TGTGCCAGCAGACCTGGCAGTGGGACTAATGAAAAACTGTTTTTT	CASRPGSGTNEKLFF